This TCR beta chain was obtained from a study of cytomegalovirus exposure and HLA in healthy donors. Findings of the study overall: Overall, under 200 TCR beta chains were annotated as cytomegalovirus-associated.

Note on this clone: Its antigen is unidentified.

A multiplex PCR was run with 60 Vbeta primers and 13 Jbeta primers. The data were produced by immunoSEQ multiplex PCR, yet TCRdb's version contains in-frame clones alone and is incomplete. The sample gives roughly 190,000 clones, 81% of which show up once; approximately 1.8% is in the top ten. This TCR derives from a man aged 18 to 30 in good health and CMV-seronegative. Sequenced sample: PBMCs.

For the CDR3, the DNA is TGTGCCAGCAGCGCCGAGGGACAGGGCTCCTACAATGAGCAGTTCTTC. Its protein product is CASSAEGQGSYNEQFF. The rearrangement links TRBV9 to TRBJ2-1; 9 positions match TRBD1. The J segment lost 0 bases and the V segment lost 3 bases, leaving 4 bases of the junction unmatched. The length of the CDR3 is 16 residues. In germline, CDR1 is SGDLS, CDR2 YYNGEE.